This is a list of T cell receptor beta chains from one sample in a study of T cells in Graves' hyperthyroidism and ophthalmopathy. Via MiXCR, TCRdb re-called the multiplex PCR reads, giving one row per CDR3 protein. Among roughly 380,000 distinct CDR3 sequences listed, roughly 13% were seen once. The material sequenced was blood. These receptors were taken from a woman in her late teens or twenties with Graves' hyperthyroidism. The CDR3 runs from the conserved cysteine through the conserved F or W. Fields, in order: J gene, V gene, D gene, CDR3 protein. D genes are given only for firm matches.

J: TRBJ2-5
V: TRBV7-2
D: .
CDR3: CASSIEVYGETQYF

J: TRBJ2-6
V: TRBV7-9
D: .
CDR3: CASSSGFGGVSGANVLTF

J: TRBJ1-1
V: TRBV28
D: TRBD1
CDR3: CASTFEGAGSEAFF

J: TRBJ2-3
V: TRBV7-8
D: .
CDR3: CASSPWGGESTDTQYF

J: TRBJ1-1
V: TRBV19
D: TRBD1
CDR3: CASNRGQETEAFF

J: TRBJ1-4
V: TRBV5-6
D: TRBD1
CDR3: CASSKTGGFRLEKLFF

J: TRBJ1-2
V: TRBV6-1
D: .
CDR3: CASRGNYGYTF

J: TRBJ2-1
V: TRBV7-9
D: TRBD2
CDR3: CASSQLAGAGNEQFF

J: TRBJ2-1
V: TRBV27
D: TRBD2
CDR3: CASSRKLAGGEEQFF

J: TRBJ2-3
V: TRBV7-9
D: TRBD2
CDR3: CASSFLAGGDTQYF

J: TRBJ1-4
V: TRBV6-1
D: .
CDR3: CASSEMYGPNEKLFF

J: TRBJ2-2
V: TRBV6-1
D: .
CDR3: CASSDSSLTGELFF

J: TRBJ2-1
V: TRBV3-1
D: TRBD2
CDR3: CASSASGVRGNEQFF

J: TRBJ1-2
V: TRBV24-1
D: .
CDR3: CATSDRHIPDGYTF

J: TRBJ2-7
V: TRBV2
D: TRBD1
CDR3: CASSETGGSGYEQYF

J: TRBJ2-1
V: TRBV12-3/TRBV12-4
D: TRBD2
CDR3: CASRVGAGGDNEQFF

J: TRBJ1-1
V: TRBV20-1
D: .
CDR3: CSARAQGSEAFF

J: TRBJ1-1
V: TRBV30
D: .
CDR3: CAWSDTEAFF

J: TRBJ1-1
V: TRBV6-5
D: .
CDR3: CASSYPQGLMNTEAFF

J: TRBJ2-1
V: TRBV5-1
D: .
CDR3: CASTLEGLALDEQFF

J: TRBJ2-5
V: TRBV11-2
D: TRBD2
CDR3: CASSFGLEEETQYF

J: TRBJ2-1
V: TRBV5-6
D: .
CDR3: CASSLNRGPHNEQFF

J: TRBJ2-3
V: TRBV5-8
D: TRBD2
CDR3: CASSRGTSGSSDTQYF

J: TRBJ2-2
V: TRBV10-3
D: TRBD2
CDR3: CAISEGLENTGELFF

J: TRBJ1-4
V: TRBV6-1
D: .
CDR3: CASRPDYRGFPSTNEKLFF

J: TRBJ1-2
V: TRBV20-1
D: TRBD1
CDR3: CSARGGGGLQGNYGYTF

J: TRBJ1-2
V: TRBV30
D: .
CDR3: CAWRMTGQGPSGYTF

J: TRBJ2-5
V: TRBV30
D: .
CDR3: CAWGRGVRLRRETQYF

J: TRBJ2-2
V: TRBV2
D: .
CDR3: CASSEALGVGELFF

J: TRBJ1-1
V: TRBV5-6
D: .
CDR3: CASSLFGRNTEAFF

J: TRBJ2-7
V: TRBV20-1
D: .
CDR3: CSARVDLYSYEQYF

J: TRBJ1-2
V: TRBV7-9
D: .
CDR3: CASSFSGKELYGYTF

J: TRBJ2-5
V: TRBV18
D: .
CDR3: CASSQRDLETQYF

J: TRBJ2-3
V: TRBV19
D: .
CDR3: CASSIPTAASTDTQYF

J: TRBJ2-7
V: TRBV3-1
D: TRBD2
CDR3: CASSQDAGLAAAYEQYF

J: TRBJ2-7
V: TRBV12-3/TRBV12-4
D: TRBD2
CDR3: CASSFSASGTYEQYF

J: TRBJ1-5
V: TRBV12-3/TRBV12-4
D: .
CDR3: CASSSQGGQPQHF

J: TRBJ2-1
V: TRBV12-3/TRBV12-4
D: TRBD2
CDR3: CASRPTSGYNEQFF

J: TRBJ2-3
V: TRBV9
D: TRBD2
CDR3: CASSVASGREADTQYF

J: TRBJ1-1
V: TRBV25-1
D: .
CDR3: CASREGGAAFF

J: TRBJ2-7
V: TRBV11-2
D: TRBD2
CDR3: CASSSPLVAGRYEQYF

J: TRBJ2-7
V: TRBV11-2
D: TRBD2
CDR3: CASSSPKGLANEQYF

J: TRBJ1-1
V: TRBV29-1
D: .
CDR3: CSVGLLLNTEAFF

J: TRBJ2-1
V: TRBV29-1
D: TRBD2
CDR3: CSVLLAGLYNEQFF

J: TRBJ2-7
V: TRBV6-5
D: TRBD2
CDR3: CASSYSGGGYSYEQYF

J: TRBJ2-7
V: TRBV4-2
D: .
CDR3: CASSPPEIGEQYF

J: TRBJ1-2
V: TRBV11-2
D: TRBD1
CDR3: CASSLEVTGGGWGYTF

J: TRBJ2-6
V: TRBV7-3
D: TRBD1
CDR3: CASSSQGQSGANVLTF

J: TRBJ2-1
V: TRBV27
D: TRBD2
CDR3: CASRGLALVNEQFF

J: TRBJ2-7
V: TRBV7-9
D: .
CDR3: CASSLGQHSYEQYF

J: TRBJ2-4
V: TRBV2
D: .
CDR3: CASKKGRGKNIQYF

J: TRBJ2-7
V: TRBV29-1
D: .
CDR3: CSATGPSSYEQYF

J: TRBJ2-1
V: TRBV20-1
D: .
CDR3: CSARGDNEQFF

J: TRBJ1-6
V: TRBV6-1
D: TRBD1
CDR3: CASSDWGQGAYNSPLHF